This T cell receptor beta chain was observed in a study of spatial heterogeneity in lung cancer. MiXCR, run by TCRdb on the 5' RACE reads, gives a single entry per CDR3 protein. The sample holds about 7,000 distinct CDR3 sequences, 13% seen once. Between the trimmed V and J ends, which lost 0 bases and 7 bases, there was a span of 12 bases. CDR1 is MNHEY, CDR2 SVGAGI, per germline. The CDR3 is 15 amino acids. This clonotype came up many times. Its antigen remains unknown. Time point in this sample: sample taken at primary tumor resection. The study's findings and limits: Ubiquitous and regional expanded TCR counts tracked ubiquitous and regional nonsynonymous mutations, respectively. Tumoral mutation counts were tracked by counts of expanded intratumoral alpha and beta TCRs.

The chain joins TRBV6-5 to TRBJ2-2; tentatively, D is TRBD1 or TRBD2 (6 bases each). The source is a male donor with early-stage non-small cell lung cancer. Specimen: lung tumor tissue, collected at surgery. CDR3 region: CASSYSTQGGGELFF. The DNA of the CDR3 is TGTGCCAGCAGTTACTCGACACAGGGAGGCGGGGAGCTGTTTTTT.